This T cell receptor (beta chain) was sequenced for a study of radiation and T cells in renal cell carcinoma. Whole-study findings and limits: Dominant CDR3 motifs were more common in irradiated tumors than controls. In nephrectomy-only tumors, top 100 clonotypes averaged 43%, versus around 54% irradiated.

The germline gives CDR1 MGHDK, CDR2 SYGVNS. CDR3 size: 15 residues. V shed 5 bases and J shed 4 bases, with 15 bases lying between them. Generated by immunoSEQ multiplex PCR, the TCRdb table keeps only in-frame clones and is missing some. This table has about 25,000 clones, 58% appearing once. Treatment defined: treatment-naive control, cytoreductive nephrectomy. Treatment-naive patients without radiation supplied the control tumors at nephrectomy. Note on this clone: What it recognizes is unknown.

The receptor comes from a man aged 35-49 years with renal cell carcinoma. The J gene is TRBJ1-3, the V gene TRBV25-1; D unresolved. This specimen was tumor tissue, taken from a patient whose treatment was nephrectomy without radiotherapy. In nucleotides, the CDR3 is TGTGCCAGCAGTATGCAATCAATGGGCGGAAACACCATATATTTT. Its protein product is CASSMQSMGGNTIYF.